Below, 4 T cell receptor beta chains from the same sample are listed, as sequenced in a study of T-cell reconstitution after alpha-beta-depleted transplantation in children. Preparing the TCRbeta library involved the use of unique molecular identifiers. Using its own MiXCR run on the PCR reads, TCRdb lists one record per CDR3 protein. Among some 250,000 distinct CDR3 sequences, more than 10% were seen once, and the ten largest hold roughly 2.8%. Material: PBMCs from the stem cell graft donor, obtained from the stem cell graft. Receptor source: a human donor who donated a stem cell graft to a child with acute lymphoblastic leukemia.

In this sample, this clonotype turned up a few times. This chain uses TRBV5-6 with TRBJ2-5; the match to TRBD1 covers 7 bases. CDR3 length equals 15 residues. Unmatched junction bases numbered 7, after V lost 4 bases and J lost 1 base. CDR1 is SGHDT, CDR2 YYEEEE, per germline. The DNA for the CDR3 is TGTGCCAGCAGCGATATAAGACAGGGCCAAGAGACCCAGTACTTC. It is translated as CASSDIRQGQETQYF.

Points on this clonotype: A much larger clone lies a single base off, so this may be a read error. The CDR3 is CASTAAGAHTDTQYF. CDR3 DNA sequence: TGTGCCAGCACTGCTGCGGGGGCCCACACAGATACGCAGTATTTT. The chain is built from TRBV6-4 and TRBJ2-3; D perhaps matches TRBD2 (7 bases). V lost 7 bases and J 2 bases, leaving 16 bases between the germline ends. Germline CDR1 MRHNA, CDR2 SNTAGT. This CDR3 comprises 15 residues.

The chain links TRBV19 to TRBJ2-7, with D unresolved. From germline, CDR1 is LNHDA and CDR2 SQIVND (reference sequence). The CDR3 is 14 amino acids. V was clipped by 4 bases and J by 0 bases, with 10 bases between them. The CDR3, as DNA: TGTGCCAGTAGTACGAGACGGTACTCCTACGAGCAGTACTTC. It specifies CASSTRRYSYEQYF.

This clonotype was seen ten or more times. This chain joins TRBV4-2 and TRBJ2-7, with D maybe TRBD2 (6 bases). The CDR3 is made up of 12 amino acids. The V and J ends lost 1 base and 9 bases respectively, with 10 bases between them. CDR1 and CDR2 (germline): LGHNA, YNFKEQ. The CDR3 region has the DNA TGTGCCAGCAGCCAAGGGGTCGGGGGGCAGTACTTC. This codes for CASSQGVGGQYF.